These T cell receptor beta chains were read from a single sample in a study of CD8 T cell repertoires and HIV-1 epitope variants. No antigen has been identified for these receptors. Data came from immunoSEQ multiplex PCR; TCRdb stores just in-frame clones and leaves some out. The sample contains some 4,400 clones, 67% of which appear only once. The sequenced sample was cultured CD8+ T cells derived from PBMCs. The receptors stem from a male donor with HIV. Both conserved end residues are part of each CDR3. The D gene is left open where the match is weak. Size values are once, few and many counts, or a class for expanded clones, and some rows have none.

j_gene	d_gene	v_gene	abundance	CDR3nt	CDR3aa
TRBJ2-7	NA	TRBV30	NA	TGTGCCTGGAGACCGGAGGTACGGGCCTACGAGCAGTACTTC	CAWRPEVRAYEQYF
TRBJ1-6	NA	TRBV20-1	NA	TGCAGTGCTAGGGACCCTCAAGCCCTCCACTTT	CSARDPQALHF
TRBJ2-1	TRBD2	TRBV14	few	TGTGCCAGCAGCCCGGGACTAGCGGGCCTATTACGTGGGCAGTTCTTC	CASSPGLAGLLRGQFF
TRBJ2-3	TRBD2	TRBV4-2	NA	TGTGCCAGCAGCCCTACTAGCGGGGTCGCCACAGATACGCAGTATTTT	CASSPTSGVATDTQYF
TRBJ2-7	TRBD2	TRBV7-2	NA	TGTGCCAGTTGGGGGCTAGCGGGGGAAGTGTACGAGCAGTACTTC	CASWGLAGEVYEQYF
TRBJ1-1	NA	TRBV11-3	NA	TGTGCCAGCAGCTTAGGGGGGGAAGCTTTCTTT	CASSLGGEAFF
TRBJ1-4	NA	TRBV7-9	NA	TGTGCCAGCAGCTTATATGGGCCGGTCGGAGAAAAACTGTTTTTT	CASSLYGPVGEKLFF
TRBJ2-1	NA	TRBV20-1	NA	TGCAGTGCTAGACCAGGGGCTGAGCAGTTCTTC	CSARPGAEQFF
TRBJ1-2	NA	TRBV27	NA	TGTGCCAGCAGTTTAGGGCAGGGGAGGTATGGCTACACCTTC	CASSLGQGRYGYTF
TRBJ2-2	NA	TRBV7-3	NA	TGTGCCAGCAGCCCCACGGACAGCCCTAGGGGGGAGCTGTTTTTT	CASSPTDSPRGELFF
TRBJ2-1	TRBD2	TRBV19	NA	TGTGCCACACTATTCCCAGGGCGGGAGAGTGGTGAGCAGTTCTTC	CATLFPGRESGEQFF
TRBJ1-1	NA	TRBV5-6	NA	TGTGCCAGCAGCTCCCCTGAGGTGAACACTGAAGCTTTCTTT	CASSSPEVNTEAFF
TRBJ1-3	NA	TRBV6-1	NA	TGTGCCAGCACCCTGACAGTTCTCTCTGGAAACACCATATATTTT	CASTLTVLSGNTIYF
TRBJ1-1	NA	TRBV5-1	NA	TGCGCCAGCAGCTTGATGGAGAACACTGAAGCTTTCTTT	CASSLMENTEAFF
TRBJ1-1	TRBD1	TRBV5-4	NA	TGTGCCAGCAGGGTAGACAGGGGGCAAGGTGAAGCTTTCTTT	CASRVDRGQGEAFF
TRBJ2-7	NA	TRBV30	few	TGTGCCTGGGAAATCCCAGGGTGGTACGAGCAGTACTTC	CAWEIPGWYEQYF
TRBJ2-7	TRBD2	TRBV2	few	TGTGCCAGCAGACCCGTTGGACTAGCCCCGTACGAGCAGTACTTC	CASRPVGLAPYEQYF
TRBJ2-1	TRBD2	TRBV9	few	TGTGCCAGCAGCGTTTGGGGGGGAAACAATGAGCAGTTCTTC	CASSVWGGNNEQFF
TRBJ2-7	TRBD2	TRBV2	few	TGTGCCAGCAGTGAAGGGTTAGTAGCGGGCAATCCCTACGAGCAGTACTTC	CASSEGLVAGNPYEQYF
TRBJ2-6	NA	TRBV5-1	NA	TGCGCCAGCAGCTTGGTTTCCGGGGCTGGGGCCAACGTCCTGACTTTC	CASSLVSGAGANVLTF
TRBJ2-3	NA	TRBV11-3	NA	TGTGCCAGCAGCCGAAGAGAGGGAGTGGGAGATACGCAGTATTTT	CASSRREGVGDTQYF
TRBJ2-2	TRBD1	TRBV28	once	TGTGCCAGCAGTTTAGGGACAGTAAACACCGGGGAGCTGTTTTTT	CASSLGTVNTGELFF
TRBJ1-1	NA	TRBV18	NA	TGTGCCAGCTCACCCCGGGACCTATTAGGAAACACTGAAGCTTTCTTT	CASSPRDLLGNTEAFF
TRBJ2-7	NA	TRBV28	NA	TGTGCCAGCAGTTACGGCAGTCCCTCCTACGAGCAGTACTTC	CASSYGSPSYEQYF
TRBJ2-1	NA	TRBV29-1	few	TGCAGCGTCCTCCAAAGGGCCAATGAGCAGTTCTTC	CSVLQRANEQFF
TRBJ1-1	NA	TRBV30	NA	TGTGCCTGGAGTGTTGCGGACACTGAAGCTTTCTTT	CAWSVADTEAFF
TRBJ2-3	NA	TRBV7-2	once	TGTGCCAGCAGCCCCACTAGGGCTGCCACAGATACGCAGTATTTT	CASSPTRAATDTQYF
TRBJ2-3	NA	TRBV28	few	TGTGCCAGCAGTCCGGTAGTAAGCACAGATACGCAGTATTTT	CASSPVVSTDTQYF
TRBJ1-5	NA	TRBV27	NA	TGTGCCAGCAGTTTGGGCTATAGCAATCAGCCCCAGCATTTT	CASSLGYSNQPQHF
TRBJ2-7	NA	TRBV10-1	NA	TGCGCCATCCCCTCCTACGAGCAGTACTTC	CAIPSYEQYF
TRBJ1-4	NA	TRBV7-8	NA	TGTGCCAGCAGCTCAGGGGTCAATAATGAAAAACTGTTTTTT	CASSSGVNNEKLFF
TRBJ2-5	NA	TRBV9	NA	TGTGCCAGCAGCGTTGGGACGGACCTCCAAGAGACCCAGTACTTC	CASSVGTDLQETQYF
TRBJ2-2	NA	TRBV9	NA	TGTGCCAGCAGCGCGTCGACAGTGACGAACACCGGGGAGCTGTTTTTT	CASSASTVTNTGELFF
TRBJ1-5	NA	TRBV27	NA	TGTGCCAGCAGTTTATCGGTCACTGGGCAGCCCCAGCATTTT	CASSLSVTGQPQHF
TRBJ2-7	NA	TRBV5-6	few	TGTGCCAGCAGCCACACAGTGGGGCAGTTAACCTACGAGCAGTACTTC	CASSHTVGQLTYEQYF
TRBJ2-7	NA	TRBV10-2	few	TGCGCCAGCGCCCCAGGCAGCCTTTGGGACGAGCAGTACTTC	CASAPGSLWDEQYF
TRBJ2-3	NA	TRBV14	NA	TGTGCCAGCAGCCAAGTGGCAGAGACGAACACAGATACGCAGTATTTT	CASSQVAETNTDTQYF
TRBJ2-4	TRBD1	TRBV28	NA	TGTGCCAGCGCGTCCGGGACAGGGGATAAAAACATTCAGTACTTC	CASASGTGDKNIQYF
TRBJ2-3	NA	TRBV28	NA	TGTGCCAGCAGTCAGACTGTAGATACGCAGTATTTT	CASSQTVDTQYF
TRBJ2-7	NA	TRBV27	NA	TGTGCCAGCAGTTTAGGGGGCTACGAGCAGTACTTC	CASSLGGYEQYF
TRBJ2-3	NA	TRBV6-5	NA	TGTGCCAGCAGTCGGGCCGGGGCCAGCACAGATACGCAGTATTTT	CASSRAGASTDTQYF
TRBJ2-7	NA	TRBV4-1	NA	TGCGCCAGCAGCCAAGATTACCTCGGCCTCTCCTACGAGCAGTACTTC	CASSQDYLGLSYEQYF
TRBJ2-5	NA	TRBV13	hyperexpanded	TGTGCCAGCAGCTCCGCCGGGATAGATCAAGAGACCCAGTACTTC	CASSSAGIDQETQYF
TRBJ2-7	NA	TRBV7-2	NA	TGTGCCAGCAGCTTAGTGCCCGAAGCCCCTCACGAGCAGTACTTC	CASSLVPEAPHEQYF
TRBJ2-2	TRBD2	TRBV7-3	once	TGTGCCAGCAGCTCGGGACTAGCGGGGGGAACCGGGGAGCTGTTTTTT	CASSSGLAGGTGELFF
TRBJ2-5	NA	TRBV14	few	TGTGCCAGCAGCCAAGATAACTTCGAGACCCAGTACTTC	CASSQDNFETQYF
TRBJ2-1	NA	TRBV2	NA	TGTGCCAGCAGTGCTTTACTCAATGAGCAGTTCTTC	CASSALLNEQFF
TRBJ1-2	NA	TRBV5-4	few	TGTGCCAGCAGCGAGACGGGGTCTAACTATGGCTACACCTTC	CASSETGSNYGYTF
TRBJ2-6	NA	TRBV6-5	NA	TGTGCCAGCAGTTACTCCTTCTCTGGGGCCAACGTCCTGACTTTC	CASSYSFSGANVLTF
TRBJ1-5	NA	TRBV28	few	TGTGCCAGCAGTTTGAGTCAGCCCCAGCATTTT	CASSLSQPQHF
TRBJ1-4	NA	TRBV7-2	NA	TGTGCCAGCAGCGGAGCGGGGGCTCGAGAAAAACTGTTTTTT	CASSGAGAREKLFF
TRBJ2-2	TRBD1	TRBV27	few	TGTGCCAGCAGGACAGGGGAGGTTGGGGAGCTGTTTTTT	CASRTGEVGELFF
TRBJ1-1	TRBD1	TRBV29-1	NA	TGCAGCGCCAGGGGACAGATGAACACTGAAGCTTTCTTT	CSARGQMNTEAFF